This paragraph reports one T cell receptor beta chain. With 60 Vbeta and 13 Jbeta primers, the PCR was carried out. Clones were read by immunoSEQ multiplex PCR, and TCRdb kept only the in-frame ones, dropping some. The repertoire includes about 35,000 clones, roughly 80% of them detected once, and approximately 6% sits in the top ten. The source of the sample is a study of cytomegalovirus exposure and HLA in healthy donors. CDR3 length: 13 amino acids. Trimming shortened V by 6 bases and J by 7 bases, and 13 bases separated the two germline ends. The germline V gene has CDR1 MNHNS and CDR2 SASEGT. The J gene is TRBJ2-1, the V gene TRBV6-1; D is possibly TRBD1 (6 bases). This TCR was recovered from a male donor in good health and CMV-seronegative. What was sequenced was PBMCs. CDR3 protein: CASRAGAQNEQFF. The CDR3 coding sequence is TGTGCCAGCAGGGCAGGGGCCCAGAATGAGCAGTTCTTC.